This T cell receptor beta chain was retrieved from a study of control samples from healthy donors and cancer patients. Only in-frame clones appear in the TCRdb table, and some are missing; sequencing was by immunoSEQ multiplex PCR. The table lists around 14,000 clones, approximately 80% of them singletons. The sequence derives from a female donor with lung cancer. Material for sequencing was formalin-fixed, paraffin-embedded tissue.

CDR3 protein: CASSQDKSSALFF. The CDR3 DNA is TGCGCCAGCAGCCAAGACAAATCTAGCGCGCTGTTTTTT. The chain is built from TRBV4-3 and TRBJ2-2; tentatively, D is TRBD2 (6 bases). Trimming took 0 bases from V and 13 from J, leaving 12 bases between them. The CDR3 totals 13 residues. Germline CDR1 and CDR2: LGHNA and YSLEER.